The 19 T cell receptor beta chains below were found in one sample sequenced in a study of blood T cell repertoires in COVID-19. Repertoires were generated with immunoSEQ multiplex PCR, while TCRdb's copy carries only in-frame clones and drops some. This sample has some 260,000 clones, with approximately 79% found just once. Sequencing used PBMCs or T cells enriched from blood (not recorded which). The receptors shown here come from a man aged 25 to 40 with acute COVID-19.

The chain has TRBV11-1 and TRBJ1-5; D might be TRBD1 (5 bases). The CDR3 runs to 15 residues. V lost 6 bases, J lost 4 bases, and 16 bases lay in between. Germline V gene lookup returns CDR1 SGHAT and CDR2 FQDESV (reference sequence). As DNA, the CDR3 is TGTGCCAGCAGTCCGGGGGTTGGGAAGAATCAGCCCCAGCATTTT. The encoded protein is CASSPGVGKNQPQHF.

V gene TRBV5-1 combines with J gene TRBJ1-2; TRBD1 matches at 7 bases. Trimming cost V 0 bases and J 9 bases; bases outside gene matches: 8. Germline CDR1 and CDR2: SGHRS and YFSETQ. The CDR3 is 14 amino acids. DNA for the CDR3: TGCGCCAGCAGCTTGGCGTTTGGGACAGAGCGCTACACCTTC. This encodes CASSLAFGTERYTF. Full variable domain (missing parts from reference TRBV5-1 and TRBJ1-2): KAGVTQTPRYLIKTRGQQVTLSCSPISGHRSVSWYQQTPGQGLQFLFEYFSETQRNKGNFPGRFSGRQFSNSRSEMNVSTLELGDSALYLCASSLAFGTERYTFGSGTRLTVV.

This rearrangement joins TRBV7-8 to TRBJ2-5, with D perhaps matching TRBD1 (8 bases). CDR1 and CDR2 (germline): SGHVS, FQNEAQ. V lost 1 base and J lost 4, with 13 bases in between. The CDR3 totals 15 residues. CDR3 region: CASSLDTGGGETQYF. The CDR3 DNA reads as TGTGCCAGCAGCTTAGACACAGGGGGGGGAGAGACCCAGTACTTC.

This chain connects TRBV11-3 to TRBJ2-1; 8 nucleotides align to TRBD2. CDR1 and CDR2 (germline): SGHNT, YENEEA. The V gene end was trimmed by 5 bases and the J gene end by 0 bases; junction bases not matched to a gene: 9. This CDR3 comprises 17 residues. The CDR3 coding sequence is TGTGCCAGCAGCCCCCGGACTAGCAGAAACTCCTACAATGAGCAGTTCTTC. Its translation is CASSPRTSRNSYNEQFF.

Comments on this clone: At one end the junction does not follow the germline gene, possibly because of a read error. The chain couples TRBV4-2 to TRBJ1-1, with 7 bases lining up with TRBD1. Per germline, CDR1 LGHNA and CDR2 YNFKEQ. The CDR3 totals 14 residues. The CDR3 protein is CASSPQGMNTVAFF. Written as DNA, the CDR3 is TGTGCCAGCAGCCCACAGGGGATGAACACTGTAGCTTTCTTT.

The chain carries TRBV7-2 and TRBJ1-2; 9 positions agree with TRBD1. The germline V gene has CDR1 SGHTA and CDR2 FQGNSA. Trimming at V came to 5 bases and at J to 8 bases, leaving 9 bases not matched to a gene. The CDR3 is 14 amino acids. Here the CDR3 DNA reads TGTGCCAGCAGCACCCGGACAGGGGCGGGAGGCTACACCTTC. The encoded protein is CASSTRTGAGGYTF.

The V call is TRBV5-1, the J call TRBJ2-2, with TRBD2 identical over 11 bases. The V segment lost 3 bases and the J segment 0 bases; nucleotides outside the gene matches: 1. The length of the CDR3 is 16 residues. Looked up from germline, CDR1 is SGHRS and CDR2 is YFSETQ. The CDR3 DNA sequence: TGCGCCAGCAGCTCTAGCGGGGGGCCGAACACCGGGGAGCTGTTTTTT. Protein sequence: CASSSSGGPNTGELFF.

The chain joins TRBV6-2 or TRBV6-3 to TRBJ2-1; 11 nucleotides agree with TRBD1. The CDR3 loop spans 15 amino acids. With 6 bases clipped from V and 6 bases from J, the junction kept 7 bases outside the gene matches. Germline values: CDR1 MNHEY, CDR2 SVGEGT. The CDR3 sequence is CASSKAGTGGNEQFF. The CDR3 coding sequence is TGTGCCAGCAGCAAAGCCGGGACAGGGGGCAATGAGCAGTTCTTC.

This chain joins TRBV11-1 and TRBJ1-3; no firm D call. CDR3 length equals 15 residues. With 5 bases removed from V and 1 base from J, the gap between germline ends came to 12 bases. Germline V gives CDR1 SGHAT, CDR2 FQDESV (reference sequence). The chain's CDR3 is CASSRARSSGNTIYF. In nucleotides, the CDR3 is TGTGCCAGCAGCCGCGCCAGGTCTTCTGGAAACACCATATATTTT.

This chain links TRBV27 with TRBJ2-4; D might be TRBD1 (7 bases). Deletions cut 6 bases from V and 3 bases from J, with 18 bases between. Germline V gives CDR1 MNHEY, CDR2 SMNVEV (reference sequence). This CDR3 region has 16 residues. The CDR3 sequence is CASSFRRQGLKNIQYF. The CDR3, as DNA: TGTGCCAGCAGCTTTCGGCGACAGGGACTCAAAAACATTCAGTACTTC.

CDR3 loop: CASRESGGHEAFF. In DNA form, the CDR3 reads TGTGCCAGCAGGGAGTCAGGGGGCCATGAAGCTTTCTTT. V usage is TRBV6-5 and J usage is TRBJ1-1; the match to TRBD1 covers 8 bases. CDR1 and CDR2 (germline): MNHEY, SVGAGI. The CDR3 has 13 residues. V gave up 6 bases and J gave up 7 bases; unmatched junction bases: 7.

This clone has at least ten counts. The V gene is TRBV6-4, the J gene TRBJ1-5, with 7 bases identical to TRBD1. Germline CDR1 MRHNA, CDR2 SNTAGT. J gave up 2 bases and V 2 bases, and 0 bases lay outside the gene matches. The CDR3 is 14 residues long. The chain's CDR3 is CASSDGQGNQPQHF. CDR3 DNA sequence: TGTGCCAGCAGTGACGGACAGGGCAATCAGCCCCAGCATTTT.

The rearrangement uses TRBV27 and TRBJ1-2; no clear D gene. The CDR3 covers 13 residues. V was shortened by 3 bases and J by 1 base, with 6 bases between the two germline ends. CDR1 and CDR2 (germline): MNHEY, SMNVEV (reference sequence). The CDR3 coding sequence is TGTGCCAGCAGTTTTTCGAGTAACTATGGCTACACCTTC. Its protein product is CASSFSSNYGYTF.

The V call is TRBV14, the J call TRBJ1-1; D may be TRBD1 (5 bases). V was trimmed by 0 bases and J by 3 bases, leaving 14 bases between them. CDR1 is SGHDN and CDR2 is FVKESK in the germline V gene. The CDR3 length is 16 residues. The CDR3 spells CASSQDYGGLHTEAFF. The DNA of the CDR3 is TGTGCCAGCAGCCAAGATTACGGGGGTTTGCACACTGAAGCTTTCTTT.

The chain recombines TRBV6-5 with TRBJ2-1; D is possibly TRBD2 (5 bases). V shed 0 bases and J shed 2 bases, with 8 bases lying between them. Germline V gene lookup returns CDR1 MNHEY and CDR2 SVGAGI. The CDR3 covers 15 residues. The CDR3 nucleotides are TGTGCCAGCAGTTACTCCGGGATAACCTACAATGAGCAGTTCTTC. It specifies CASSYSGITYNEQFF.

This clone has only a few counts. The chain links TRBV18 to TRBJ1-1; 10 nucleotides match TRBD1. Germline V gene data show CDR1 as KGHSH and CDR2 as LQKENI. CDR3 size: 17 residues. V lost 3 bases, J lost 2 bases, and 9 bases stayed unmatched. In nucleotides, the CDR3 is TGTGCCAGCTCACCTGTTTTGGGACAGGGGCCCAACACTGAAGCTTTCTTT. Protein: CASSPVLGQGPNTEAFF.

This clone was seen only a few times. The rearrangement joins TRBV4-3 to TRBJ2-1; D not resolved. Per germline, CDR1 LGHNA and CDR2 YSLEER. The CDR3 covers 15 residues. Trimming pared 8 bases from V and 0 bases from J, leaving 14 bases between. The CDR3 nucleotides read TGCGCCAGCTCCCAGCTGAGGAGCTCCTACAATGAGCAGTTCTTC. Residues: CASSQLRSSYNEQFF.

V usage is TRBV18 and J usage is TRBJ2-3, with 8 nucleotides matching TRBD2. The CDR3 has 16 residues. With V trimmed by 6 bases and J by 2 bases, 10 bases remained unmatched. The germline V gene has CDR1 KGHSH and CDR2 LQKENI. DNA of the CDR3: TGTGCCAGCTCTAACCTAGCGGGCTCGACCACAGATACGCAGTATTTT. Encoded protein: CASSNLAGSTTDTQYF.

V gene TRBV5-4 combines with J gene TRBJ2-2; 8 nucleotides agree with TRBD2. V lost 3 bases, J lost 2 bases, and 12 bases stayed unmatched. The CDR3 loop spans 18 amino acids. CDR1 and CDR2 from the germline V gene are SGHNT and YYREEE (reference sequence). The CDR3 sequence is CASSYIRPGGRNTGELFF. For the CDR3, the DNA is TGTGCCAGCAGCTATATACGTCCGGGGGGGCGAAACACCGGGGAGCTGTTTTTT. The full variable domain, with the rest looked up from reference TRBV5-4 and TRBJ2-2, is ETGVTQSPTHLIKTRGQQVTLRCSSQSGHNTVSWYQQALGQGPQFIFQYYREEENGRGNFPPRFSGLQFPNYSSELNVNALELDDSALYLCASSYIRPGGRNTGELFFGEGSRLTVL.